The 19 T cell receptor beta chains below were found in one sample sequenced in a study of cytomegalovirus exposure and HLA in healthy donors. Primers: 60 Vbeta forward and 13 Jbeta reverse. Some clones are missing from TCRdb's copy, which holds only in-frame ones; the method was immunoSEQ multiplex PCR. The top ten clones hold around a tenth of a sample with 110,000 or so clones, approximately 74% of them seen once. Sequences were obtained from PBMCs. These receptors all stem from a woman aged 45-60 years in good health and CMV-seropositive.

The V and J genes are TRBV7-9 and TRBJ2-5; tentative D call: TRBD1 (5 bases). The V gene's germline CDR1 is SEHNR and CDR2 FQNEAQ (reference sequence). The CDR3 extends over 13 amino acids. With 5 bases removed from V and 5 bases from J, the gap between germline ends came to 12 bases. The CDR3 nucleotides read TGTGCCAGCAGCGTTAAAGGGGCGGAGACCCAGTACTTC. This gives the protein CASSVKGAETQYF.

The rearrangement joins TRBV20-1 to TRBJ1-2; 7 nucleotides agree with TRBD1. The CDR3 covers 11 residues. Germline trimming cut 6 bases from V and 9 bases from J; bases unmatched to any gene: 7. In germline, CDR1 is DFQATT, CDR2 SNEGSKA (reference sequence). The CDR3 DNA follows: TGCAGTGCAAGGACAGGCCAGAGCTACACCTTC. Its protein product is CSARTGQSYTF.

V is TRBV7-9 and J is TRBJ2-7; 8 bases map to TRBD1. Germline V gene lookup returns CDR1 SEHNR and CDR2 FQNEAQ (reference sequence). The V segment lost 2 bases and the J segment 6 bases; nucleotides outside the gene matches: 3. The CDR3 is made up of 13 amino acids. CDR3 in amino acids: CASSLLQGGEQYF. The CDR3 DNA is TGTGCCAGCAGCTTATTACAGGGGGGCGAGCAGTACTTC.

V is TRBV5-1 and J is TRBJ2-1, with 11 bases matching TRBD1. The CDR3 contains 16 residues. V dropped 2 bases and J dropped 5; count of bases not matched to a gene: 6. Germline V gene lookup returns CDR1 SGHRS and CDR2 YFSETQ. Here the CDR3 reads CASSFGPGQGDNEQFF. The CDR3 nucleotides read TGCGCCAGCAGCTTCGGACCGGGACAGGGGGACAATGAGCAGTTCTTC.

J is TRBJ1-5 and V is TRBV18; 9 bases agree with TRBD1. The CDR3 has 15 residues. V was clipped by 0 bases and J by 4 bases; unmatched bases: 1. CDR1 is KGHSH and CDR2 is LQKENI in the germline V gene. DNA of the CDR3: TGTGCCAGCTCACCACCGGGGACAGGGAATCAGCCCCAGCATTTT. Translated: CASSPPGTGNQPQHF.

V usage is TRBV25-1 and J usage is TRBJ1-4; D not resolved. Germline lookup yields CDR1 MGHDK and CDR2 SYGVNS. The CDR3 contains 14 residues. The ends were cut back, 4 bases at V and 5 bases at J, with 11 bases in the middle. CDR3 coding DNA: TGTGCCAGCAGTGCGGGGATCTCGAATGAAAAACTGTTTTTT. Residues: CASSAGISNEKLFF.

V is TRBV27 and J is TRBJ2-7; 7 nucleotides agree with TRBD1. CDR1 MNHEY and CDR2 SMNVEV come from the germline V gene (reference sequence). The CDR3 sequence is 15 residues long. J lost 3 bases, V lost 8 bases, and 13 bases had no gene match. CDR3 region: CASGPLGQEFYEQYF. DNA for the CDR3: TGTGCCAGCGGCCCACTCGGACAGGAATTCTACGAGCAGTACTTC.

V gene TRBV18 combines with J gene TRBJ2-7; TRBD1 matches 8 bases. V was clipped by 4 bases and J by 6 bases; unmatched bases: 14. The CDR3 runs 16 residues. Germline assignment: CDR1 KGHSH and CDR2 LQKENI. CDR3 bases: TGTGCCAGCTCACTCCAAGCCGGACAGGGAACTCCCGAGCAGTACTTC. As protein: CASSLQAGQGTPEQYF.

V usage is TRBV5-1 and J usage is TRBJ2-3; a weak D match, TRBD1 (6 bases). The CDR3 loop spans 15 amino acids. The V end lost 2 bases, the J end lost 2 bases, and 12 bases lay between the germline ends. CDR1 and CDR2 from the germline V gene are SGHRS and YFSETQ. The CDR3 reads CASSLQTGNTDTQYF. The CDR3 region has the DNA TGCGCCAGCAGCTTACAAACAGGGAACACAGATACGCAGTATTTT.

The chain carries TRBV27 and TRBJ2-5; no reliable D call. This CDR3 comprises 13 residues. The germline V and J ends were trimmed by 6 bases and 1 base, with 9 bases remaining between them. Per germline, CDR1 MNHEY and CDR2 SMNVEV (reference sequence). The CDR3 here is CASRRYAQETQYF. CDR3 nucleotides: TGTGCCAGCAGGAGGTACGCCCAAGAGACCCAGTACTTC.

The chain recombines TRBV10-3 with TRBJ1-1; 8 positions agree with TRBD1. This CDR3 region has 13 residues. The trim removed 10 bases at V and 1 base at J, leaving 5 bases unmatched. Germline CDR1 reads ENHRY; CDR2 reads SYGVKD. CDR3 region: CATGDRTNTEAFF. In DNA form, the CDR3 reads TGTGCCACCGGGGACAGGACGAACACTGAAGCTTTCTTT.

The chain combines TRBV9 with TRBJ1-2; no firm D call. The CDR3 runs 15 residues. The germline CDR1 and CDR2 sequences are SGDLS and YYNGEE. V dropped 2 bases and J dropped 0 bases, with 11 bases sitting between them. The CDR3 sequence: CASSVMQATNYGYTF. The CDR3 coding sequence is TGTGCCAGCAGCGTTATGCAGGCCACTAACTATGGCTACACCTTC. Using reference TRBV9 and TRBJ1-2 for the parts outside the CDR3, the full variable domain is DSGVTQTPKHLITATGQRVTLRCSPRSGDLSVYWYQQSLDQGLQFLIQYYNGEERAKGNILERFSAQQFPDLHSELNLSSLELGDSALYFCASSVMQATNYGYTFGSGTRLTVV.

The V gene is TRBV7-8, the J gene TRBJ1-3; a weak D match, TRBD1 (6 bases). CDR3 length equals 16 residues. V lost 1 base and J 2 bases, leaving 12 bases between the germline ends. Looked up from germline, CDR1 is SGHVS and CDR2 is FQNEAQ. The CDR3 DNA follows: TGTGCCAGCAGCTTAGATCTCCCAGGGGCTGGAAACACCATATATTTT. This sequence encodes CASSLDLPGAGNTIYF.

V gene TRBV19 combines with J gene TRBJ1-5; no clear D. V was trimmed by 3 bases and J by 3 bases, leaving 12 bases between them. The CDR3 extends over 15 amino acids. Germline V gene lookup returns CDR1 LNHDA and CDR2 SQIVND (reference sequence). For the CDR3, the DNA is TGTGCCAGTAGTATTCCCAAGAGTCTCAATCAGCCCCAGCATTTT. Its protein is CASSIPKSLNQPQHF.

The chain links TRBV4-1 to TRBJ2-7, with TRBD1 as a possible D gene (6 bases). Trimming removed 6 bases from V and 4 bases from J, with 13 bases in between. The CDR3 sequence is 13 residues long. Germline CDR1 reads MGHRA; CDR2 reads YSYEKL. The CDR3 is CASRSEQGYEQYF. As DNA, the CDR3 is TGCGCCAGCAGGAGCGAACAGGGTTACGAGCAGTACTTC.

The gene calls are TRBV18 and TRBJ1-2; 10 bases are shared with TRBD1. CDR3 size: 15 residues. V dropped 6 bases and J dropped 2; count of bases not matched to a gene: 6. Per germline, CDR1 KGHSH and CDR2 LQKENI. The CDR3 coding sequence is TGTGCCAGCTCGCCGGGGACAGGGGCCAACTATGGCTACACCTTC. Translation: CASSPGTGANYGYTF.

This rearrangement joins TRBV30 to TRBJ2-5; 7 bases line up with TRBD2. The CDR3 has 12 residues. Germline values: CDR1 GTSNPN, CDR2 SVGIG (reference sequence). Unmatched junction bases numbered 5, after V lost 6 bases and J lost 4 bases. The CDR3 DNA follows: TGTGCCTGCCCCGGGGGGACAGAGACCCAGTACTTC. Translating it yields CACPGGTETQYF.

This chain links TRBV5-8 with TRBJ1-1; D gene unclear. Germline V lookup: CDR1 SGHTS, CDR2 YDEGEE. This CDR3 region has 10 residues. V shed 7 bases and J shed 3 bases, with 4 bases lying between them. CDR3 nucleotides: TGTGCCAGCGGAGACACTGAAGCTTTCTTT. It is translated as CASGDTEAFF.

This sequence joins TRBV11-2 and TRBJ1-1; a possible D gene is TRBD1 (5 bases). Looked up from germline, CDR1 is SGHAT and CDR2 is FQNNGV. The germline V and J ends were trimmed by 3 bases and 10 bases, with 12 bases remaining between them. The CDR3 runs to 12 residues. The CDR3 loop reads CASSLQGVSAFF. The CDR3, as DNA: TGTGCCAGCAGCTTGCAGGGCGTTTCAGCTTTCTTT.